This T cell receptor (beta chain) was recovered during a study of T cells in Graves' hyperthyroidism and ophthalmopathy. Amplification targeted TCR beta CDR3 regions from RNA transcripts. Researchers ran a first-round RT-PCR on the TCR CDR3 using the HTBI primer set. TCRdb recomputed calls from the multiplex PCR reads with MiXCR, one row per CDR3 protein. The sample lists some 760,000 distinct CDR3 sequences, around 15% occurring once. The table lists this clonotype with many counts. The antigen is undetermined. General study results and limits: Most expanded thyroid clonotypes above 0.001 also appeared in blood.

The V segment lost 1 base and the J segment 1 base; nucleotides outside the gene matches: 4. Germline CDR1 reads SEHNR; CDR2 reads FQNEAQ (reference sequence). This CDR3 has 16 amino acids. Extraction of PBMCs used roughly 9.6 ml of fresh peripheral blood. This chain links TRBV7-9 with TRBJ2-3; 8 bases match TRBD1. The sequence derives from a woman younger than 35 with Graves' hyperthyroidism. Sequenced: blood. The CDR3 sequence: CASSLDSTGGTDTQYF. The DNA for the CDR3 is TGTGCCAGCAGCTTAGATTCGACAGGGGGCACAGATACGCAGTATTTT.